This T cell receptor (beta chain) stems from a study of read filtering for tumor transcriptome and immune sequencing. Study-level background: DNase treatment preceded whole-transcriptome library preparation. Broader study findings: Compared with RNA-seq, IR-seq gave much higher clonotype depth and reliability. Without single-read clonotypes, shared clonotype proportions correlated more between IR-seq and RNA-seq. The sorted CD138-negative fraction was a mixed bone marrow immune population, not purified T cells.

V was clipped by 0 bases and J by 9 bases, with 21 bases between them. The length of the CDR3 is 17 residues. From germline, CDR1 is SEHNR and CDR2 FQNEAQ (reference sequence). This clonotype was found many times. Its antigen is still unknown. This library used 300 to 500 ng RNA and molecular barcoded adaptors spanning alpha/delta and beta/gamma chains. Each CDR3 protein is one row after TCRdb ran MiXCR on the reads. The sample contains some 120,000 distinct CDR3 sequences, 13% of which appear only once. The sequence was collected from a donor at least 40 years old with multiple myeloma. Material: a population of CD138-negative cells sorted from bone marrow. This chain connects TRBV7-9 to TRBJ2-1; the D is unclear. The CDR3 sequence is CASSLASSGGRFGEQFF. Written as DNA, the CDR3 is TGTGCCAGCAGCTTAGCGAGTTCTGGCGGTCGGTTCGGTGAGCAGTTCTTC.